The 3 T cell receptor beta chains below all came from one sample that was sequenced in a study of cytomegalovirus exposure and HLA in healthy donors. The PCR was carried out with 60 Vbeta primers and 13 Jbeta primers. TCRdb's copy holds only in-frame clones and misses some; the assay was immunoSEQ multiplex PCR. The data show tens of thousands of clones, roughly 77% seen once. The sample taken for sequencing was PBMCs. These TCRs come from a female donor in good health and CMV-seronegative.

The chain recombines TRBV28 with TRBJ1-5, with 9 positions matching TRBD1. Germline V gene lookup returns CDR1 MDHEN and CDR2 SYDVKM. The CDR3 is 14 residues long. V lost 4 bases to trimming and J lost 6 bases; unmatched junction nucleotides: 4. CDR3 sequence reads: CASSWDRAGQPQHF. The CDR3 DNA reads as TGTGCCAGCAGTTGGGACAGGGCGGGTCAGCCCCAGCATTTT.

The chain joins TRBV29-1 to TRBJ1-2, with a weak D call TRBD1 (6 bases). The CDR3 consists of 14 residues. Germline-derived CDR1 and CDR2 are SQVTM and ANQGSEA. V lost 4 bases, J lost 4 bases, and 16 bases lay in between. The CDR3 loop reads CSVATGLFGYGYTF. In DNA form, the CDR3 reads TGCAGCGTTGCGACAGGACTTTTTGGCTATGGCTACACCTTC. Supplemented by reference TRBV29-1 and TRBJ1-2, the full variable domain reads SAVISQKPSRDICQRGTSLTIQCQVDSQVTMMFWYRQQPGQSLTLIATANQGSEATYESGFVIDKFPISRPNLTFSTLTVSNMSPEDSSIYLCSVATGLFGYGYTFGSGTRLTVV.

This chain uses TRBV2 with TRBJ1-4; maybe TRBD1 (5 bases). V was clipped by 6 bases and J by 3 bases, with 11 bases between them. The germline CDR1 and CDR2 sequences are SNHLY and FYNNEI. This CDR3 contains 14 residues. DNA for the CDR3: TGTGCCAGCAGGGAGACAGTCTCTAATGAAAAACTGTTTTTT. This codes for CASRETVSNEKLFF.